This is a list of T cell receptor beta chains from one sample in a study of cytomegalovirus exposure and HLA in healthy donors. TCRdb keeps only in-frame clones here, not all; method: immunoSEQ multiplex PCR. Found here are roughly 200,000 clones, 60% to 80% of them singletons; the top ten hold 2% to 2.5%. Sequencing used PBMCs. The source of these receptors is a man between 60 and 70 years old in good health and CMV-seronegative. Each CDR3 is given with its conserved first and last residue. Fields, in order: J gene, clone size, V gene, D gene, CDR3 protein, CDR3 DNA. A D gene is named only where the DNA matches it firmly. Clone sizes are given selectively: once, few, many, or a class where the clone is expanded.

TRBJ1-2,.,TRBV12-2,.,CASRLILEGGGLFDGYTF,TGTGCAAGTCGCTTAATCCTGGAGGGTGGAGGTTTGTTTGATGGCTACACCTTC
TRBJ1-1,.,TRBV5-5,.,CASRRDPGVTEAFF,TGTGCCAGCAGGCGTGACCCAGGGGTTACTGAAGCTTTCTTT
TRBJ1-1,few,TRBV19,.,CASSIRTGYTEAFF,TGTGCCAGTAGTATCCGGACGGGATACACTGAAGCTTTCTTT
TRBJ2-5,.,TRBV9,TRBD2,CASSVGTSEETQYF,TGTGCCAGCAGCGTAGGGACTAGCGAAGAGACCCAGTACTTC
TRBJ2-3,.,TRBV6-5,.,CARRRTLGCTQYF,TGTGCCAGAAGGCGGACATTGGGGTGTACGCAGTATTTT
TRBJ1-5,.,TRBV7-2,.,CASSLVGQYQPQHF,TGTGCCAGCAGCTTAGTGGGACAATATCAGCCCCAGCATTTT
TRBJ2-7,.,TRBV7-9,.,CASSFHAGPYEQYF,TGTGCCAGCAGCTTCCATGCAGGGCCCTACGAGCAGTACTTC
TRBJ1-4,.,TRBV19,.,CASSQDKFEKLFF,TGTGCCAGTAGTCAGGACAAGTTTGAAAAACTGTTTTTT
TRBJ2-1,.,TRBV2,.,CASSEQAEQYNEQFF,TGTGCCAGCAGTGAGCAGGCAGAGCAGTACAATGAGCAGTTCTTC
TRBJ2-1,few,TRBV9,TRBD1,CASSDPQGEYNEQFF,TGTGCCAGCAGCGACCCCCAGGGGGAGTACAATGAGCAGTTCTTC
TRBJ2-2,.,TRBV11-3,TRBD1,CASSLGTGGPGELFF,TGTGCCAGCAGCTTGGGGACAGGGGGCCCCGGGGAGCTGTTTTTT
TRBJ1-1,.,TRBV5-4,TRBD1,CASSLEGGRNTEAFF,TGTGCCAGCAGCTTGGAAGGGGGCAGGAACACTGAAGCTTTCTTT
TRBJ2-7,.,TRBV29-1,TRBD1,CSVDVAGTGQGLFF,TGCAGCGTTGACGTGGCGGGCACGGGACAGGGGCTCTTCTTC
TRBJ1-2,.,TRBV11-2,.,CATRGRNGYTF,TGTGCCACCCGAGGGAGGAATGGCTACACCTTC
TRBJ2-5,.,TRBV7-2,.,CASRHPLFGEVETQYF,TGTGCCAGCAGACATCCTTTATTTGGCGAGGTGGAGACCCAGTACTTC
TRBJ2-5,.,TRBV5-6,.,CASSLGGIQYF,TGTGCCAGCAGCCTGGGTGGCATCCAGTACTTC
TRBJ1-3,few,TRBV6-5,TRBD1,CASSPPGQGNTIYF,TGTGCCAGCAGTCCACCGGGACAGGGAAACACCATATATTTT
TRBJ1-2,.,TRBV6-1,TRBD1,CASSEVGTTGNYGYTF,TGTGCCAGCAGTGAAGTTGGTACGACAGGGAACTATGGCTACACCTTC
TRBJ1-1,.,TRBV29-1,.,CSVEDPRWGQGFGNTEAFF,TGCAGCGTTGAAGATCCAAGATGGGGCCAGGGGTTCGGGAACACTGAAGCTTTCTTT
TRBJ1-1,.,TRBV15,.,CATSRDEVWNTEAFF,TGTGCCACCAGCAGAGATGAGGTCTGGAACACTGAAGCTTTCTTT
TRBJ1-6,few,TRBV18,TRBD1,CASSPAGQGTNRRNSPLHF,TGTGCCAGCTCACCAGCCGGACAGGGGACGAACCGTCGGAATTCACCCCTCCACTTT
TRBJ2-7,.,TRBV28,.,CASSSNSYEQYF,TGTGCCAGCAGTTCCAACTCCTACGAGCAGTACTTC
TRBJ1-5,.,TRBV30,TRBD1,CAWTGQPSNQPQHF,TGTGCCTGGACGGGACAGCCTAGCAATCAGCCCCAGCATTTT
TRBJ1-2,once,TRBV25-1,TRBD1,CASSTEGAHGYTF,TGTGCCAGCAGTACCGAGGGGGCGCATGGCTACACCTTC
TRBJ1-1,.,TRBV9,.,CASSPGGGTEAFF,TGTGCCAGCAGCCCCGGGGGAGGGACTGAAGCTTTCTTT
TRBJ2-5,.,TRBV5-1,TRBD2,CASSFLGREQETQYF,TGCGCCAGCAGCTTTCTGGGGAGGGAACAAGAGACCCAGTACTTC
TRBJ2-7,.,TRBV19,.,CASSKTTGSYEQYF,TGTGCCAGTAGTAAAACTACAGGTTCCTACGAGCAGTACTTC